The sample holds many counts of the clone carrying this TCR beta chain. What it binds is unknown. TCRbeta library preparation incorporated unique molecular identifiers. Each CDR3 protein gets one entry after TCRdb re-called the PCR reads with MiXCR. Of about 200,000 distinct CDR3 sequences in the sample, approximately 7% were seen once. The V end was cut by 4 bases, the J end by 5 bases, with 12 bases between. The CDR3 length is 14 residues. The germline V gene encodes CDR1 LGHNA and CDR2 YNFKEQ. The data were obtained in a study of T-cell reconstitution after alpha-beta-depleted transplantation in children. The study's findings and limits: As was reported, about two months after transplant, alpha-beta T cells came from several hundred expanded graft clones. Surviving recipient cells, namely T cells and thymic progenitors, were the source of high day-60 TCRbeta diversity in some patients.

The sample was PBMCs, taken before TCRalphabeta/CD19-depleted stem cell transplant. This chain uses TRBV4-2 with TRBJ1-3; TRBD1 is a possible D gene (5 bases). This TCR derives from a boy under 10 years old with acute lymphoblastic leukemia, due to receive a stem cell transplant. CDR3 DNA: TGTGCCAGCAGCCCGGGGGGAACCAGAAACACCATATATTTT. The encoded protein is CASSPGGTRNTIYF.